A selection of T cell receptor beta chains follows, all from one sample in a study of blood T cell repertoires in COVID-19. The assay was immunoSEQ multiplex PCR, and TCRdb's table has in-frame clones only and misses some. The sample shows around 230,000 clones, about 86% of them seen only once. Sample: peripheral blood. These receptors were collected from a woman aged 50 to 60 with acute or convalescent COVID-19. The CDR3 runs from the conserved cysteine through the conserved F or W. D genes are given only for firm matches. Clone size, where shown, is once, few, many, or a class for clones that have expanded.

v_gene: TRBV18
abundance: -
j_gene: TRBJ1-5
d_gene: TRBD1
CDR3nt: TGTGCCAGCTCACTGGACTCAGGGGGGTATCAGCCCCAGCATTTT
CDR3aa: CASSLDSGGYQPQHF

v_gene: TRBV6-6
abundance: -
j_gene: TRBJ1-5
d_gene: -
CDR3nt: TGTGCCAGCAGCCGACCGAATCAGCCCCAGCATTTT
CDR3aa: CASSRPNQPQHF

v_gene: TRBV30
abundance: -
j_gene: TRBJ2-7
d_gene: -
CDR3nt: TGTGCCTGGAGTGGGGGACATAGCGACGAGCAGTACTTC
CDR3aa: CAWSGGHSDEQYF

v_gene: TRBV5-1
abundance: -
j_gene: TRBJ2-3
d_gene: TRBD2
CDR3nt: TGCGCCAGCAGCTTGAGCCGGACTAGCGGGAGCGGGGGCACAGATACGCAGTATTTT
CDR3aa: CASSLSRTSGSGGTDTQYF

v_gene: TRBV3-1/TRBV3-2
abundance: -
j_gene: TRBJ2-2
d_gene: -
CDR3nt: TGTGCCAGCAGCCAAAGAGGGACCGGGGAGCTGTTTTTT
CDR3aa: CASSQRGTGELFF

v_gene: TRBV12-5
abundance: -
j_gene: TRBJ2-6
d_gene: -
CDR3nt: TGTGCTAGTGGTTCCCCACGGGCTGGGGCCAACGTCCTGACTTTC
CDR3aa: CASGSPRAGANVLTF

v_gene: TRBV6-5
abundance: -
j_gene: TRBJ1-2
d_gene: -
CDR3nt: TGTGCCAGCAGTCCGATTACAGAGACAAATGGCTACACCTTC
CDR3aa: CASSPITETNGYTF

v_gene: TRBV11-1
abundance: once
j_gene: TRBJ2-7
d_gene: TRBD1
CDR3nt: TGTGCCAGCAGCTCCCGGACAGGATCCTACGAGCAGTACTTC
CDR3aa: CASSSRTGSYEQYF

v_gene: TRBV28
abundance: -
j_gene: TRBJ2-7
d_gene: -
CDR3nt: TGTGCCAGCACTCCCGGTGGAGGGTACGAGCAGTACTTC
CDR3aa: CASTPGGGYEQYF

v_gene: TRBV5-6
abundance: -
j_gene: TRBJ2-2
d_gene: -
CDR3nt: TGTGCCAGCAGCTCCGGTGTGAGGGCCGCGAACACCGGGGAGCTGTTTTTT
CDR3aa: CASSSGVRAANTGELFF

v_gene: TRBV10-1
abundance: -
j_gene: TRBJ2-5
d_gene: -
CDR3nt: TGCGCCAGCAGTGACGGGGAGACCCAGTACTTC
CDR3aa: CASSDGETQYF

v_gene: TRBV28
abundance: -
j_gene: TRBJ2-7
d_gene: -
CDR3nt: TGTGCCAGTTTCGGCCAAGACAGGAGCTCCTACGAGCAGTACTTC
CDR3aa: CASFGQDRSSYEQYF

v_gene: TRBV7-6
abundance: -
j_gene: TRBJ2-1
d_gene: -
CDR3nt: TGTGCCAGCAGCTTAGACTACTCCACTCGCGGCTACAATGAGCAGTTCTTC
CDR3aa: CASSLDYSTRGYNEQFF

v_gene: TRBV27
abundance: -
j_gene: TRBJ1-6
d_gene: TRBD1
CDR3nt: TGTGCCAGCAGACTCAGGGGGTGGGACACCTATAATTCACCCCTCCACTTT
CDR3aa: CASRLRGWDTYNSPLHF

v_gene: TRBV19
abundance: -
j_gene: TRBJ1-2
d_gene: -
CDR3nt: TGTGCCAGTAGTAGGGGACTAGCTAACTATGGCTACACCTTC
CDR3aa: CASSRGLANYGYTF

v_gene: TRBV5-1
abundance: once
j_gene: TRBJ2-7
d_gene: -
CDR3nt: TGCGCCAGCAGCTTGGCGGCAGGGATCTACGAGCAGTACTTC
CDR3aa: CASSLAAGIYEQYF

v_gene: TRBV27
abundance: -
j_gene: TRBJ1-5
d_gene: TRBD1
CDR3nt: TGTGCCAGCAGTTTATACGGACAGGGGACGAGCAATCAGCCCCAGCATTTT
CDR3aa: CASSLYGQGTSNQPQHF

v_gene: TRBV3-1/TRBV3-2
abundance: -
j_gene: TRBJ2-3
d_gene: TRBD2
CDR3nt: TGTGCCAGCAGCTCCTTCCTCGGGCGGGAGGGCCCAGATACGCAGTATTTT
CDR3aa: CASSSFLGREGPDTQYF

v_gene: TRBV28
abundance: -
j_gene: TRBJ1-1
d_gene: TRBD1
CDR3nt: TGTGCCAGCGGCCACCCGGGGACAGACACTGAAGCTTTCTTT
CDR3aa: CASGHPGTDTEAFF

v_gene: TRBV5-6
abundance: -
j_gene: TRBJ2-5
d_gene: TRBD1
CDR3nt: TGTGCCAGCAGCTCGCCGGGACAGGGGGTCCAAGAGACCCAGTACTTC
CDR3aa: CASSSPGQGVQETQYF

v_gene: TRBV5-4
abundance: -
j_gene: TRBJ2-1
d_gene: TRBD2
CDR3nt: TGTGCCAGCCAGCAGCTTGCGGATAGGATAGCGGGAGGAACCTACAATGAGCAGTTCTTC
CDR3aa: CASQQLADRIAGGTYNEQFF

v_gene: TRBV3-1/TRBV3-2
abundance: many
j_gene: TRBJ2-5
d_gene: TRBD2
CDR3nt: TGTGCCAGCAGCCACTATTGGGGGACTAGCGGGAGATGGGAAGAGACCCAGTACTTC
CDR3aa: CASSHYWGTSGRWEETQYF

v_gene: TRBV29-1
abundance: -
j_gene: TRBJ2-5
d_gene: -
CDR3nt: TGCAGCGTTGCGGGACACAATCAAGAGACCCAGTACTTC
CDR3aa: CSVAGHNQETQYF

v_gene: TRBV7-8
abundance: -
j_gene: TRBJ2-7
d_gene: TRBD2
CDR3nt: TGTGCCAGCAGCTTTAGACTAGCGGACGCCTACGAGCAGTACTTC
CDR3aa: CASSFRLADAYEQYF

v_gene: TRBV29-1
abundance: -
j_gene: TRBJ2-1
d_gene: TRBD2
CDR3nt: TGCAGCGCCCGGGGGGGGGAGGTCGGTGAGCAGTTCTTC
CDR3aa: CSARGGEVGEQFF

v_gene: TRBV5-8
abundance: once
j_gene: TRBJ1-1
d_gene: TRBD1
CDR3nt: TGTGCCAGCAGCCTTGACAGGGGCACTGAAGCTTTCTTT
CDR3aa: CASSLDRGTEAFF

v_gene: TRBV27
abundance: -
j_gene: TRBJ1-2
d_gene: TRBD1
CDR3nt: TGTGCCAGCAGTTTATCTTGGGGACAGGGGGCAAAAGGCTACACCTTC
CDR3aa: CASSLSWGQGAKGYTF

v_gene: TRBV6-2/TRBV6-3
abundance: -
j_gene: TRBJ2-7
d_gene: -
CDR3nt: TGTGCCAGCAGTTACGATCTCCGACAGCGTACCTACGAGCAGTACTTC
CDR3aa: CASSYDLRQRTYEQYF

v_gene: TRBV15
abundance: -
j_gene: TRBJ2-1
d_gene: -
CDR3nt: TGTGCCACCAGAGAACGGACTACCCCGCGGAATGAGCAGTTCTTC
CDR3aa: CATRERTTPRNEQFF

v_gene: TRBV3-1/TRBV3-2
abundance: once
j_gene: TRBJ2-1
d_gene: -
CDR3nt: TGTGCCAGCAGCCAAGTTGACAGTCTACTGGATGAGCAGTTCTTC
CDR3aa: CASSQVDSLLDEQFF

v_gene: TRBV28
abundance: once
j_gene: TRBJ1-1
d_gene: TRBD1
CDR3nt: TGTGCCAGCAGCTTAAACAGGGGTATGGACACTGAAGCTTTCTTT
CDR3aa: CASSLNRGMDTEAFF

v_gene: TRBV19
abundance: once
j_gene: TRBJ2-1
d_gene: -
CDR3nt: TGTGCCACCTCTCGCGGGGCTATCTCCTACAATGAGCAGTTCTTC
CDR3aa: CATSRGAISYNEQFF

v_gene: TRBV9
abundance: -
j_gene: TRBJ2-7
d_gene: TRBD1
CDR3nt: TGTGCCAGCCCGGGACAGGGTAGGCCTCCCTACGAGCAGTACTTC
CDR3aa: CASPGQGRPPYEQYF

v_gene: TRBV30
abundance: -
j_gene: TRBJ2-5
d_gene: TRBD2
CDR3nt: TGTGCCTGGGGGAGGACTAGCGGGAGGACCCAGTACTTC
CDR3aa: CAWGRTSGRTQYF

v_gene: TRBV5-1
abundance: -
j_gene: TRBJ1-1
d_gene: -
CDR3nt: TGCGCCAGCAGCTTGGAGGCAGCGGAGGGAACTGAAGCTTTCTTT
CDR3aa: CASSLEAAEGTEAFF

v_gene: TRBV19
abundance: -
j_gene: TRBJ2-1
d_gene: TRBD2
CDR3nt: TGTGCCAGTAGGGCTAGCGGGAGCCCTGAGCAGTTCTTC
CDR3aa: CASRASGSPEQFF

v_gene: TRBV28
abundance: -
j_gene: TRBJ2-7
d_gene: -
CDR3nt: TGTGCCAGCAATTACAGGTTGGGCCCCTACGAGCAGTACTTC
CDR3aa: CASNYRLGPYEQYF

v_gene: TRBV5-1
abundance: -
j_gene: TRBJ2-7
d_gene: -
CDR3nt: TGCGCCAGCAGCTTGGCCACGGGATACTCCTACGAGCAGTACTTC
CDR3aa: CASSLATGYSYEQYF

v_gene: TRBV7-9
abundance: -
j_gene: TRBJ1-2
d_gene: -
CDR3nt: TGTGCCAGCAGTCCACAGGGAGCCCGGGACCCAAACTATGGCTACACCTTC
CDR3aa: CASSPQGARDPNYGYTF

v_gene: TRBV30
abundance: few
j_gene: TRBJ2-3
d_gene: TRBD2
CDR3nt: TGTGCCTGGGGGCTAGCGGGAGCACATACGCAGTATTTT
CDR3aa: CAWGLAGAHTQYF

v_gene: TRBV18
abundance: -
j_gene: TRBJ2-7
d_gene: -
CDR3nt: TGTGCCACGTCACCGTTGGACACATCCTACGAGCAGTACTTC
CDR3aa: CATSPLDTSYEQYF

v_gene: TRBV6-4
abundance: -
j_gene: TRBJ2-7
d_gene: TRBD2
CDR3nt: TGTGCCAGCAGACAGACTAGCGGGAACCACGAGCAGTACTTC
CDR3aa: CASRQTSGNHEQYF

v_gene: TRBV20-1
abundance: -
j_gene: TRBJ1-1
d_gene: TRBD1
CDR3nt: TGCAGTGCTAGTCGACAGGGGGGATTCACTGAAGCTTTCTTT
CDR3aa: CSASRQGGFTEAFF

v_gene: TRBV24-1
abundance: -
j_gene: TRBJ2-2
d_gene: TRBD1
CDR3nt: TGTGCCACCAGTGATCCAGGGACAGGGGCCGGGGAGCTGTTTTTT
CDR3aa: CATSDPGTGAGELFF

v_gene: TRBV6-5
abundance: -
j_gene: TRBJ1-5
d_gene: TRBD1
CDR3nt: TGTGCCAGCAGCGGGACAGGGCATCAGCCCCAGCATTTT
CDR3aa: CASSGTGHQPQHF

v_gene: TRBV6-6
abundance: few
j_gene: TRBJ1-6
d_gene: -
CDR3nt: TGTGCCAGCAGTTACCAGGCCCCAAATTCACCCCTCCACTTT
CDR3aa: CASSYQAPNSPLHF

v_gene: TRBV6-5
abundance: once
j_gene: TRBJ2-2
d_gene: TRBD2
CDR3nt: TGTGCCAGCATCGCCGGAACTAGCGCCACCGGGGAGCTGTTTTTT
CDR3aa: CASIAGTSATGELFF

v_gene: TRBV7-9
abundance: many
j_gene: TRBJ2-7
d_gene: TRBD1
CDR3nt: TGTGCCAGCAGCTTAATCTCTACGACAGGGGCCTCCTACGAGCAGTACTTC
CDR3aa: CASSLISTTGASYEQYF

v_gene: TRBV2
abundance: -
j_gene: TRBJ1-5
d_gene: -
CDR3nt: TGTGCCACAGCCAGGGATCGCAATCAGCCCCAGCATTTT
CDR3aa: CATARDRNQPQHF

v_gene: TRBV5-5
abundance: -
j_gene: TRBJ2-1
d_gene: -
CDR3nt: TGTGCCAGCAGCCCCGGAGGGACAGAGAATGAGCAGTTCTTC
CDR3aa: CASSPGGTENEQFF

v_gene: TRBV19
abundance: -
j_gene: TRBJ1-5
d_gene: -
CDR3nt: TGTGCCAGCCTAGGAGGGGAATCGGGGATTCAGCCCCAGCATTTT
CDR3aa: CASLGGESGIQPQHF

v_gene: TRBV29-1
abundance: -
j_gene: TRBJ1-2
d_gene: -
CDR3nt: TGCAGCACTGGACACCTTAACTATGGCTACACCTTC
CDR3aa: CSTGHLNYGYTF

v_gene: TRBV6-5
abundance: -
j_gene: TRBJ1-1
d_gene: -
CDR3nt: TGTGCCACACCTACCCCAGCCGACCAGGGGAGAGCTTTCTTT
CDR3aa: CATPTPADQGRAFF

v_gene: TRBV29-1
abundance: -
j_gene: TRBJ2-5
d_gene: -
CDR3nt: TGCAGCGTTTCGGCGGTCCAAGAGACCCAGTACTTC
CDR3aa: CSVSAVQETQYF

v_gene: TRBV9
abundance: -
j_gene: TRBJ2-7
d_gene: TRBD2
CDR3nt: TGTGCCAGCAGCGTAGCTTCGGACTGGCGGGGGGAGCAGTACTTC
CDR3aa: CASSVASDWRGEQYF

v_gene: TRBV28
abundance: -
j_gene: TRBJ2-7
d_gene: TRBD2
CDR3nt: TGTGCCAGCAGGCGGGGGGAGATGAACTTC
CDR3aa: CASRRGEMNF

v_gene: TRBV11-2
abundance: -
j_gene: TRBJ1-1
d_gene: TRBD1
CDR3nt: TGTGCCAGCAACCCGACAGGGGTTGGGACCACTGAAGCTTTCTTT
CDR3aa: CASNPTGVGTTEAFF

v_gene: TRBV10-2
abundance: -
j_gene: TRBJ2-7
d_gene: -
CDR3nt: TGCGCCACGCAAGGGGCAGGGTCTAGAGAGCAGTACTTC
CDR3aa: CATQGAGSREQYF

v_gene: TRBV5-1
abundance: -
j_gene: TRBJ2-2
d_gene: -
CDR3nt: TGCGCCAGCAGCGGGGGGACCACGACCGGGGAGCTGTTTTTT
CDR3aa: CASSGGTTTGELFF

v_gene: TRBV19
abundance: -
j_gene: TRBJ2-3
d_gene: -
CDR3nt: TGTGCCAGTAGTCTCGGGACTCTCAAAGGTGGAGATACGCAGTATTTT
CDR3aa: CASSLGTLKGGDTQYF